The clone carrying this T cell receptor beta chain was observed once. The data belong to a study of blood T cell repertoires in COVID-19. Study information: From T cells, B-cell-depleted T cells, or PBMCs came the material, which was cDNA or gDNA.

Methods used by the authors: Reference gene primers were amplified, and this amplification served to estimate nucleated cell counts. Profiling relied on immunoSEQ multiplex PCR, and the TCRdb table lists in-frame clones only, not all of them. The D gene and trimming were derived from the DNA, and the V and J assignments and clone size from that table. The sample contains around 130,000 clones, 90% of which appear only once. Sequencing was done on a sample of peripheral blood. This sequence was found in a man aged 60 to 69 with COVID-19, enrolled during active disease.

The CDR3 nucleotides are TGTGCCATCAGCCTCCTAGCGGGTACCTACAATGAGCAGTTCTTC. It encodes CAISLLAGTYNEQFF. The V gene is TRBV10-3, the J gene TRBJ2-1; TRBD2 agrees at 8 bases. The CDR3 runs to 15 residues. Looked up from germline, CDR1 is ENHRY and CDR2 is SYGVKD. Germline trimming cut 6 bases from V and 2 bases from J; bases unmatched to any gene: 6.